A single sample gave rise to the 24 T cell receptor beta chains below, sequenced in a study of technical replicates of blood from a few donors. Using immunoSEQ multiplex PCR, the repertoire was profiled, and TCRdb retains in-frame clones only, with some absent. The sample lists roughly 90,000 clones; approximately 94% were seen once. Sequenced sample: T cells isolated from PBMCs. These receptors were collected from a human donor in good health.

The rearrangement joins TRBV6-1 to TRBJ2-3, with a weak D call TRBD1 (6 bases). The V end was cut by 8 bases, the J end by 1 base, with 13 bases between. The germline gives CDR1 MNHNS, CDR2 SASEGT. The CDR3 extends over 14 amino acids. The CDR3 is CASSAPGGTDTQYF. The CDR3 bases are TGTGCCAGCTCTGCGCCAGGGGGCACAGATACGCAGTATTTT.

The V and J genes are TRBV10-3 and TRBJ2-7, with 10 bases matching TRBD1. The CDR3 contains 13 residues. Losses at the gene ends were 8 bases for V and 2 bases for J; bases not matched to a gene: 3. CDR1 is ENHRY, CDR2 SYGVKD, per germline. CDR3 in amino acids: CAIGGQGAYEQYF. CDR3 nucleotides: TGTGCCATCGGAGGACAGGGGGCCTACGAGCAGTACTTC.

The genes are TRBV13 and TRBJ1-2; 9 nucleotides agree with TRBD1. The CDR3 is 12 residues long. The trim removed 5 bases at V and 8 bases at J, leaving 3 bases unmatched. The V gene's germline CDR1 is PRHDT and CDR2 FYEKMQ (reference sequence). For the CDR3, the DNA is TGTGCCAGCAGCCTAGACAGGGGGGGCTACACCTTC. Its protein is CASSLDRGGYTF.

This chain uses TRBV28 with TRBJ2-5; D call uncertain. Germline loops: CDR1 MDHEN, CDR2 SYDVKM. Trimming stripped 6 bases from V and 0 bases from J, with 17 bases between. There are 16 residues in the CDR3. CDR3 nucleotides: TGTGCCAGCAGCACCCCTACGTCGGAGTACCAAGAGACCCAGTACTTC. This translates into CASSTPTSEYQETQYF.

The chain employs TRBV5-8 and TRBJ2-3, with D perhaps TRBD1 (7 bases). Between the trimmed V and J ends, which lost 4 bases and 3 bases, there was a span of 12 bases. There are 14 residues in the CDR3. Germline CDR1 reads SGHTS; CDR2 reads YDEGEE. This chain's CDR3 is CASSQTGTTDTQYF. The CDR3 DNA sequence: TGTGCCAGCAGCCAGACAGGGACTACAGATACGCAGTATTTT.

This rearrangement joins TRBV9 to TRBJ1-1, with D uncertain. From germline, CDR1 is SGDLS and CDR2 YYNGEE. V was clipped by 0 bases and J by 1 base, with 4 bases between them. The CDR3 spans 13 residues. The CDR3 reads CASSVVRNTEAFF. The CDR3, as DNA: TGTGCCAGCAGCGTAGTGAGGAACACTGAAGCTTTCTTT.

This clone was counted between two and nine times. The chain recombines TRBV5-1 with TRBJ1-5, with D maybe TRBD1 (6 bases). Trimming pared 3 bases from V and 0 bases from J, leaving 13 bases between. The CDR3 covers 16 residues. Germline V gives CDR1 SGHRS, CDR2 YFSETQ. CDR3 region: CASSYGQPYSNQPQHF. The CDR3 nucleotides read TGCGCCAGCAGCTACGGACAGCCCTATAGCAATCAGCCCCAGCATTTT.

V and J are TRBV10-3 and TRBJ1-2, with 8 bases identical to TRBD1. This CDR3 has 13 amino acids. The germline V gene encodes CDR1 ENHRY and CDR2 SYGVKD. Germline trimming cut 6 bases from V and 7 bases from J; bases unmatched to any gene: 7. In nucleotides, the CDR3 is TGTGCCATCAGCCAGACAGGGGCGTCTGGCTACACCTTC. Its protein product is CAISQTGASGYTF.

This clone was observed a single time. V usage is TRBV28 and J usage is TRBJ2-2, with 9 bases identical to TRBD2. J gave up 0 bases and V 4 bases, and 9 bases lay outside the gene matches. The CDR3 contains 18 residues. CDR1 is MDHEN, CDR2 SYDVKM, per germline. CDR3 in amino acids: CASSSPQTSGTNTGELFF. In DNA form, the CDR3 reads TGTGCCAGCAGTTCACCCCAGACTAGCGGTACGAACACCGGGGAGCTGTTTTTT.

This sequence joins TRBV28 and TRBJ1-2; D may be TRBD1 (6 bases). The ends were cut back, 5 bases at V and 5 bases at J, with 24 bases in the middle. CDR1 is MDHEN and CDR2 is SYDVKM in the germline V gene. The length of the CDR3 is 17 residues. The CDR3 nucleotides read TGTGCCAGCAGTCCCATGATTAGGGACACCCGATCGTATGGCTACACCTTC. Its protein product is CASSPMIRDTRSYGYTF.

The gene calls are TRBV28 and TRBJ1-1; TRBD1 is a possible D gene (6 bases). The V gene's germline CDR1 is MDHEN and CDR2 SYDVKM. The CDR3 extends over 17 amino acids. The V end lost 2 bases, the J end lost 2 bases, and 18 bases lay between the germline ends. DNA of the CDR3: TGTGCCAGCAGTTTACACAGGGCTGAGAGTAACAACACTGAAGCTTTCTTT. Translation gives CASSLHRAESNNTEAFF.

The rearrangement joins TRBV18 to TRBJ2-2; D is possibly TRBD2 (5 bases). The CDR3 is 15 amino acids. V was shortened by 3 bases and J by 3 bases, with 11 bases between the two germline ends. Germline loops: CDR1 KGHSH, CDR2 LQKENI. CDR3 in DNA: TGTGCCAGCTCACCGTCGAGCGGTTACACCGGGGAGCTGTTTTTT. Protein sequence: CASSPSSGYTGELFF.

V gene TRBV21-1 combines with J gene TRBJ2-7; the listed D gene, TRBD1, was not tested against the DNA. TRBV21-1 constitutes a pseudogene. The CDR3 runs to 16 residues. Written as DNA, the CDR3 is TGTGCCAGCAGCAACAGATCAGGGGGTCCCTCCTACGAGCAGTACTTC. Amino acids: CASSNRSGGPSYEQYF.

The chain links TRBV1 to TRBJ2-2; the D call TRBD2 from the table was never checked on the DNA. TRBV1 corresponds to a pseudogene. This CDR3 has 20 amino acids. The CDR3 coding sequence is TGCACCAGCAGCCAGGGAGTAGCGGGAGGTTGGTTAGGGTTGCCCGGGGAGCTGTTTTTT. Translating it yields CTSSQGVAGGWLGLPGELFF.

This clone was counted once. This sequence joins TRBV11-2 and TRBJ2-7, with TRBD2 matching over 13 bases. V shed 6 bases, J shed 5 bases, and the junction held 10 bases outside the gene matches. The length of the CDR3 is 16 residues. In germline, CDR1 is SGHAT, CDR2 FQNNGV. CDR3 amino acids: CASRPTSGREFHEQYF. Here the CDR3 DNA reads TGTGCCAGCAGGCCAACTAGCGGGAGGGAGTTCCACGAGCAGTACTTC.

The chain carries TRBV27 and TRBJ2-3; 12 bases fit TRBD2. This CDR3 is 17 amino acids long. Losses at the gene ends were 6 bases for V and 5 bases for J; bases not matched to a gene: 12. Germline CDR1 MNHEY, CDR2 SMNVEV (reference sequence). CDR3 DNA sequence: TGTGCCAGCAGGCCGCAAAAGACTAGCGGGGGAGGAGATACGCAGTATTTT. Translated: CASRPQKTSGGGDTQYF.

The V and J genes are TRBV10-1 and TRBJ2-2; TRBD1 is a possible D gene (6 bases). The length of the CDR3 is 13 residues. Germline-derived CDR1 and CDR2 are WNHNN and SYGVQD (reference sequence). The V gene lost 3 bases and the J gene lost 6 bases, with 8 bases spanning the gap. The CDR3 protein is CASSESGAGELFF. In nucleotides, the CDR3 is TGCGCCAGCAGTGAATCAGGGGCCGGGGAGCTGTTTTTT.

The chain recombines TRBV19 with TRBJ2-3; possible D gene TRBD2, 5 bases. Germline V CDR1 and CDR2: LNHDA, SQIVND (reference sequence). The V gene lost 10 bases and the J gene lost 2 bases, with 16 bases spanning the gap. The CDR3 totals 14 residues. The CDR3 DNA sequence: TGTGCCACCTCGCGCACGGACTCCACAGATACGCAGTATTTT. Amino acid sequence: CATSRTDSTDTQYF.

This rearrangement joins TRBV5-1 to TRBJ2-3; 9 bases are shared with TRBD2. The CDR3 length is 15 residues. The V and J ends lost 1 base and 6 bases, in that order; junction bases with no gene match: 6. Germline V lookup: CDR1 SGHRS, CDR2 YFSETQ. The CDR3: CASSLNSGSFDTQYF. The DNA for the CDR3 is TGCGCCAGCAGCTTGAATAGCGGGAGTTTTGATACGCAGTATTTT. The full variable domain, in which reference TRBV5-1 and TRBJ2-3 provide the parts outside the CDR3, is KAGVTQTPRYLIKTRGQQVTLSCSPISGHRSVSWYQQTPGQGLQFLFEYFSETQRNKGNFPGRFSGRQFSNSRSEMNVSTLELGDSALYLCASSLNSGSFDTQYFGPGTRLTVL.

The rearrangement joins TRBV9 to TRBJ1-3; no definite D call. The V end was cut by 4 bases, the J end by 0 bases, with 11 bases between. Germline V gives CDR1 SGDLS, CDR2 YYNGEE. This CDR3 region has 15 residues. CDR3: CASSPLLSSGNTIYF. Written as DNA, the CDR3 is TGTGCCAGCAGCCCTCTTCTTAGCTCTGGAAACACCATATATTTT. The full variable domain, completed using reference TRBV9 and TRBJ1-3, is DSGVTQTPKHLITATGQRVTLRCSPRSGDLSVYWYQQSLDQGLQFLIQYYNGEERAKGNILERFSAQQFPDLHSELNLSSLELGDSALYFCASSPLLSSGNTIYFGEGSWLTVV.

The rearrangement links TRBV14 to TRBJ1-1; D is perhaps TRBD1 (5 bases). The CDR3 extends over 15 amino acids. Per germline, CDR1 SGHDN and CDR2 FVKESK. V lost 4 bases and J lost 2, with 14 bases in between. The CDR3 coding sequence is TGTGCCAGCAGCCCCTTAGACAGCCCTAACACTGAAGCTTTCTTT. Translated: CASSPLDSPNTEAFF.

The chain carries TRBV19 and TRBJ2-1; 9 bases are shared with TRBD2. From germline, CDR1 is LNHDA and CDR2 SQIVND (reference sequence). This CDR3 spans 16 amino acids. The junction had 6 bases not matched to a gene; V was cut back by 1 base and J by 5 bases. Written as DNA, the CDR3 is TGTGCCAGTAGTATAGTTCTAGCGGGGACCCACAATGAGCAGTTCTTC. Amino acid sequence: CASSIVLAGTHNEQFF.

V usage is TRBV14 and J usage is TRBJ1-2, with a possible D match to TRBD1 (5 bases). CDR1 SGHDN and CDR2 FVKESK come from the germline V gene. CDR3 length: 13 residues. V was clipped by 2 bases and J by 7 bases, with 11 bases between them. The CDR3 DNA reads TGTGCCAGCAGCCAAACCCTTAGGGGTGGCTACACCTTC. It translates to CASSQTLRGGYTF.

The chain is built from TRBV11-3 and TRBJ2-1; maybe TRBD2 (6 bases). Trimming shortened V by 5 bases and J by 3 bases, and 14 bases separated the two germline ends. CDR3 length: 15 residues. Germline lookup yields CDR1 SGHNT and CDR2 YENEEA. The CDR3 sequence is CASSQAASDYNEQFF. CDR3 sequence (DNA): TGTGCCAGCAGCCAGGCGGCTAGCGACTACAATGAGCAGTTCTTC.